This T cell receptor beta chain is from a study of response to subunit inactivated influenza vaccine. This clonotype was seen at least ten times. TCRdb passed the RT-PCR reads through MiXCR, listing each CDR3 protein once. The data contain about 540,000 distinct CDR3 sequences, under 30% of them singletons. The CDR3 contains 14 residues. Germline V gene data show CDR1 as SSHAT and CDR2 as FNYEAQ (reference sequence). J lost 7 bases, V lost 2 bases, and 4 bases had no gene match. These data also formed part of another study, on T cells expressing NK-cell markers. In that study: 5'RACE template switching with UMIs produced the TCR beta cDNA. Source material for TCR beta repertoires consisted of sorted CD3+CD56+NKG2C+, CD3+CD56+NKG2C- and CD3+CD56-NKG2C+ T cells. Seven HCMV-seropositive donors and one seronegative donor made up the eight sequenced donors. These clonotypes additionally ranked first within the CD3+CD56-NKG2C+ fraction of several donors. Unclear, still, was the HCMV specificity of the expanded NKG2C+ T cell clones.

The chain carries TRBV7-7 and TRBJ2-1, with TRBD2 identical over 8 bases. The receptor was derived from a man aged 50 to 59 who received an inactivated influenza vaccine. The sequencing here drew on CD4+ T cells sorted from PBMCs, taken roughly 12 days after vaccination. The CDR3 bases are TGTGCCAGCAGCTTAAGCGGGAGTAGGAATGAGCAGTTCTTC. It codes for CASSLSGSRNEQFF.